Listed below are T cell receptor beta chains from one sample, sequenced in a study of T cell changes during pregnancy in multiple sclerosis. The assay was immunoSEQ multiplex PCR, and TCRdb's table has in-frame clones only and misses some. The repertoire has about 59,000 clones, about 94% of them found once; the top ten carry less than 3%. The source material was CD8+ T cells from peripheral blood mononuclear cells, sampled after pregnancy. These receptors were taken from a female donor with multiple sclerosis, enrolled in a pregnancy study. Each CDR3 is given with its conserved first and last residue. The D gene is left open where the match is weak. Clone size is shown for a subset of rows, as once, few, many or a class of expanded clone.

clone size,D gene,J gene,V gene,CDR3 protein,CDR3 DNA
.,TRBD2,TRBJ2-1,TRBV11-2,CASSLGGSQYNEQFF,TGTGCCAGCAGCTTAGGCGGGAGCCAATACAATGAGCAGTTCTTC
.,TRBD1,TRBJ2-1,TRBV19,CASSMTGTPPYNEQFF,TGTGCCAGTAGTATGACAGGGACCCCCCCATACAATGAGCAGTTCTTC
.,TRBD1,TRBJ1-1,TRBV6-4,CASSYTGGTEAFF,TGTGCCAGCAGTTACACAGGGGGCACTGAAGCTTTCTTT
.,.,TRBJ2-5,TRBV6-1,CASSEDRSIAALQETQYF,TGTGCCAGCAGTGAAGACCGCTCGATAGCGGCCCTCCAAGAGACCCAGTACTTC
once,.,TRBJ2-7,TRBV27,CASSLGTRNEQYF,TGTGCCAGCAGTTTAGGGACAAGGAACGAGCAGTACTTC
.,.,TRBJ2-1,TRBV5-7,CASTPWGMSSYNEQFF,TGTGCCAGCACCCCCTGGGGCATGAGCTCCTACAATGAGCAGTTCTTC
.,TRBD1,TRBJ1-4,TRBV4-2,CASSQAWTGTTNEKLFF,TGTGCCAGCAGCCAAGCTTGGACAGGCACAACTAATGAAAAACTGTTTTTT
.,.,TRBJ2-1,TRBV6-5,CASSYSGEVNEQFF,TGTGCCAGCAGTTACTCGGGGGAGGTAAATGAGCAGTTCTTC
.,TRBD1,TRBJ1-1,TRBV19,CASTPGTGGTEAFF,TGTGCCAGTACCCCCGGGACAGGGGGCACTGAAGCTTTCTTT
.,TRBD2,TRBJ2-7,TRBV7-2,CASSLSSGSYEQYF,TGTGCCAGCAGCTTGTCTAGCGGGAGCTACGAGCAGTACTTC
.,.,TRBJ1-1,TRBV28,CASSFRRGTEAFF,TGTGCCAGCAGTTTTAGACGGGGTACTGAAGCTTTCTTT
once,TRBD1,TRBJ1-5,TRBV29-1,CSVVTGVRDQPQHF,TGCAGCGTTGTCACAGGGGTGAGGGATCAGCCCCAGCATTTT
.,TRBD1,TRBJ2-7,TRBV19,CASSYNPRDRSSYEQYF,TGTGCCAGTAGCTATAACCCCCGGGACAGGAGCTCCTACGAGCAGTACTTC
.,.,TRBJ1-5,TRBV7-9,CASSLGASNQPQHF,TGTGCCAGCAGCCTGGGGGCTTCCAATCAGCCCCAGCATTTT
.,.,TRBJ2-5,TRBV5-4,CASSSGQIEETQYF,TGTGCCAGCAGCTCTGGACAGATCGAGGAGACCCAGTACTTC
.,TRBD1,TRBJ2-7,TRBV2,CASKRTGNF,TGTGCCAGCAAACGGACAGGGAACTTC
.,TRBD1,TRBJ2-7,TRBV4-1,CASSQPGQGSYEQYF,TGCGCCAGCAGCCAACCGGGACAGGGGTCCTACGAGCAGTACTTC
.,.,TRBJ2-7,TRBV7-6,CASSPGTLTYEQYF,TGTGCCAGCAGCCCCGGGACACTCACCTACGAGCAGTACTTC
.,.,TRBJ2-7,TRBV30,CAWSHSYEQYF,TGTGCCTGGAGCCACTCCTACGAGCAGTACTTC
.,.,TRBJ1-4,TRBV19,CATGTLPNEKLFF,TGTGCCACGGGGACACTTCCTAATGAAAAACTGTTTTTT
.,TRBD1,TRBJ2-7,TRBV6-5,CASRETGDYEQYF,TGTGCCAGCAGGGAGACAGGGGACTACGAGCAGTACTTC
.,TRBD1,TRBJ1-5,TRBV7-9,CASSSNRDREYQPQHF,TGTGCCAGCAGCAGTAACCGGGACAGGGAATATCAGCCCCAGCATTTT
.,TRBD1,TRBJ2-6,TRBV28,CASSRQGSGANVLTF,TGTGCCAGCAGTAGACAGGGCTCTGGGGCCAACGTCCTGACTTTC
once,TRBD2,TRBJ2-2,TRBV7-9,CASPGTSENTGELFF,TGTGCCAGTCCTGGGACTAGCGAGAACACCGGGGAGCTGTTTTTT
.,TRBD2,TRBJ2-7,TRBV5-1,CASSLSSGRIHYEQYF,TGCGCCAGCAGCTTGTCGAGCGGGAGGATCCACTACGAGCAGTACTTC
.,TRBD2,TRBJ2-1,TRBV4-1,CASSQASGRSYNEQFF,TGCGCCAGCAGCCAGGCTAGCGGGAGATCCTACAATGAGCAGTTCTTC
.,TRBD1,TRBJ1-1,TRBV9,CASSFPRTGENTEAFF,TGTGCCAGCAGCTTTCCGAGGACAGGGGAGAACACTGAAGCTTTCTTT
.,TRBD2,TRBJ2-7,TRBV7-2,CASSEGLAGAEQYF,TGTGCCAGCAGCGAGGGACTAGCGGGAGCTGAGCAGTACTTC
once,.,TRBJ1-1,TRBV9,CASSVGGLATEAFF,TGTGCCAGCAGCGTAGGGGGGCTGGCCACTGAAGCTTTCTTT
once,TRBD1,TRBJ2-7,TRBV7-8,CASSSEGQADGEQYF,TGTGCCAGCAGCTCCGAAGGACAGGCCGATGGGGAGCAGTACTTC
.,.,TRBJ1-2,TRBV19,CASSPGVNYGYTF,TGTGCCAGTAGCCCTGGAGTAAACTATGGCTACACCTTC
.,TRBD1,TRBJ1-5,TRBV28,CASSSTGESNQPQHF,TGTGCCAGCAGTTCAACAGGGGAAAGCAATCAGCCCCAGCATTTT
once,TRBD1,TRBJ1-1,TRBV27,CASGQGRLNTEAFF,TGTGCCAGCGGACAGGGGCGTTTGAACACTGAAGCTTTCTTT
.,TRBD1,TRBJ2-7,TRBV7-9,CASSLIKRTGLHEQYF,TGTGCCAGCAGCTTAATTAAAAGGACAGGGCTACACGAGCAGTACTTC